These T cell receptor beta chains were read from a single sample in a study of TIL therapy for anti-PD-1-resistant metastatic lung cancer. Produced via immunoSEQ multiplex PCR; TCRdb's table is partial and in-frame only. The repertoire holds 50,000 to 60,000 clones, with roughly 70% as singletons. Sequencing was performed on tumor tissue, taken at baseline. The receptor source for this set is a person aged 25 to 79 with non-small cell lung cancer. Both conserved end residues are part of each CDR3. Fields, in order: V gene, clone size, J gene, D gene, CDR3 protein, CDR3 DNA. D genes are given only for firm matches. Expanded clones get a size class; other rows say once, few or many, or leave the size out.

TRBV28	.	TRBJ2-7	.	CASSLGSYEQYF	TGTGCCAGCAGTTTGGGGTCCTACGAGCAGTACTTC
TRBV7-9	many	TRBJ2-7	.	CASSLALSGSSYEQYF	TGTGCCAGCAGCTTAGCGTTGTCAGGGTCCTCCTACGAGCAGTACTTC
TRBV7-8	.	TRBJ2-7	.	CASSLVGGSPYEQYF	TGTGCCAGCAGCTTAGTAGGGGGGTCCCCCTACGAGCAGTACTTC
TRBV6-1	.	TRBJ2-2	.	CASPGPVTGELFF	TGTGCCAGCCCCGGGCCAGTCACCGGGGAGCTGTTTTTT
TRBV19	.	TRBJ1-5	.	CASILGTLSNQPQHF	TGTGCCAGTATACTAGGGACGCTGAGCAATCAGCCCCAGCATTTT
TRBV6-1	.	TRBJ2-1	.	CASAARENSYNEQFF	TGTGCCAGTGCGGCTCGTGAAAACTCCTACAATGAGCAGTTCTTC
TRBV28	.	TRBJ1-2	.	CASSRTGYGYTF	TGTGCCAGCAGTCGGACGGGCTATGGCTACACCTTC
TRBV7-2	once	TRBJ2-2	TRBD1	CASSFRGTGELFF	TGTGCCAGCAGCTTCAGGGGGACCGGGGAGCTGTTTTTT
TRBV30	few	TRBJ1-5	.	CAWAGGNQPQHF	TGTGCCTGGGCGGGGGGCAATCAGCCCCAGCATTTT
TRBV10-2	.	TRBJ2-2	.	CASRKQGLGAGELFF	TGCGCCAGTAGAAAACAGGGCCTTGGGGCCGGGGAGCTGTTTTTT
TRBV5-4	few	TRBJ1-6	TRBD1	CASSPGQGIRNSPLHF	TGTGCCAGCAGCCCGGGACAGGGCATAAGGAATTCACCCCTCCACTTT
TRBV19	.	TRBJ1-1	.	CASSILFGGGTEAFF	TGTGCCAGTAGTATTTTGTTCGGGGGCGGGACTGAAGCTTTCTTT
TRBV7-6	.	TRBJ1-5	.	CARCLRGDQPQHF	TGTGCCAGGTGCCTCAGGGGTGATCAGCCCCAGCATTTT
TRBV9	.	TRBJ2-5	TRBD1	CASSEGTDQETQYF	TGTGCCAGCAGCGAGGGGACAGATCAAGAGACCCAGTACTTC
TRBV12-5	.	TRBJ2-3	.	CASGPADTQYF	TGTGCTAGTGGCCCTGCAGATACGCAGTATTTT
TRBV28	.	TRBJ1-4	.	CASSPPGAQSEKLFF	TGTGCCAGCAGTCCCCCTGGGGCCCAGAGTGAAAAACTGTTTTTT
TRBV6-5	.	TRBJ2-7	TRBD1	CASRRTGYHEQYF	TGTGCCAGTCGAAGGACAGGGTACCACGAGCAGTACTTC
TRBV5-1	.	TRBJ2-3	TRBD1	CASSLDGRGPDTQYF	TGCGCCAGCAGCTTGGATGGCAGGGGGCCAGATACGCAGTATTTT
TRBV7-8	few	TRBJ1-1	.	CASSLELAAGTEAFF	TGTGCCAGCAGCTTAGAACTCGCCGCGGGCACTGAAGCTTTCTTT
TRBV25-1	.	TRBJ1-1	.	CASSVLEAFF	TGTGCCAGCAGTGTCTTAGAAGCTTTCTTT
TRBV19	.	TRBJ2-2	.	CASSITTVTGAGELFF	TGTGCCAGTAGTATAACCACAGTAACGGGGGCCGGGGAGCTGTTTTTT
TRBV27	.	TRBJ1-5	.	CATGGVRPQHF	TGTGCCACCGGAGGGGTGCGGCCCCAGCATTTT
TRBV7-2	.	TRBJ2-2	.	CASSPNTGELFF	TGTGCCAGCAGCCCGAACACCGGGGAGCTGTTTTTT
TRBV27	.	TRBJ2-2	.	CASSFPTGELFF	TGTGCCAGCAGTTTTCCGACCGGGGAGCTGTTTTTT
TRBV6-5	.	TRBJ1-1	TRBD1	CASTQTGRWNTEAFF	TGTGCCAGCACTCAGACAGGGAGATGGAACACTGAAGCTTTCTTT
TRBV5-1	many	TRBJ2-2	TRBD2	CASSSGLAVDTGELFF	TGCGCCAGCAGCTCAGGACTAGCGGTCGACACCGGGGAGCTGTTTTTT
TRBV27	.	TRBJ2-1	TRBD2	CATLSIAGVPNEQFF	TGTGCCACCCTAAGCATAGCGGGAGTACCAAATGAGCAGTTCTTC
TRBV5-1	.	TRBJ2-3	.	CASWGDTQYF	TGCGCCAGCTGGGGGGATACGCAGTATTTT